One sample yielded the 32 T cell receptor beta chains listed below, sequenced in a study of blood T cell repertoires in COVID-19. The protocol was immunoSEQ multiplex PCR, while the TCRdb copy is restricted to in-frame clones and leaves out a portion. The sample has about 220,000 clones; about 90% are singletons. Specimen: peripheral blood. The source is a man aged 40-49 years with active or convalescent COVID-19.

The chain couples TRBV29-1 to TRBJ1-2; unclear D gene. The CDR3 is made up of 12 amino acids. V shed 6 bases and J shed 4 bases, with 12 bases lying between them. CDR1 is SQVTM, CDR2 ANQGSEA, per germline. CDR3 loop: CSVLGQSYGYTF. CDR3 sequence (DNA): TGCAGCGTCCTGGGCCAGTCCTATGGCTACACCTTC.

The chain couples TRBV28 to TRBJ1-2; D gene ambiguous. The CDR3 covers 18 residues. Germline V lookup: CDR1 MDHEN, CDR2 SYDVKM. Trimming shortened V by 1 base and J by 0 bases, and 18 bases separated the two germline ends. The CDR3 DNA reads as TGTGCCAGCAGTTTATCTACGGGAGGGTTCGGGACTAACTATGGCTACACCTTC. It codes for CASSLSTGGFGTNYGYTF.

The chain is built from TRBV12-3 or TRBV12-4 and TRBJ1-1; TRBD1 might be the D (5 bases). The CDR3 has 13 amino acids. Trimming removed 5 bases at V and 5 bases at J, with 12 bases between. CDR3: CASSLGGDTEAFF. Here the CDR3 DNA reads TGTGCCAGCAGTCTGGGGGGTGATACTGAAGCTTTCTTT.

As to this clone: The same CDR3 can be traced to other DNA sequences in this sample. The CDR3 region is CASSLATGMNTEAFF. For the CDR3, the DNA is TGCGCCAGCAGCTTGGCCACAGGGATGAACACTGAAGCTTTCTTT. The chain recombines TRBV5-1 with TRBJ1-1, with TRBD1 as a possible D gene (6 bases). Trimming shortened V by 0 bases and J by 0 bases, and 9 bases separated the two germline ends. CDR1 is SGHRS and CDR2 is YFSETQ in the germline V gene. There are 15 residues in the CDR3.

This chain connects TRBV30 to TRBJ1-3, with D hard to call. Trimming pared 2 bases from V and 0 bases from J, leaving 11 bases between. This CDR3 comprises 15 residues. The germline V gene has CDR1 GTSNPN and CDR2 SVGIG (reference sequence). The CDR3 here is CAWSNSGLSGNTIYF. CDR3 in DNA: TGTGCCTGGAGTAATTCGGGTCTCTCTGGAAACACCATATATTTT.

The genes are TRBV6-5 and TRBJ2-1, with 8 bases fitting TRBD1. Trimming at V came to 2 bases and at J to 1 base, leaving 4 bases not matched to a gene. The CDR3 loop spans 16 amino acids. In germline, CDR1 is MNHEY, CDR2 SVGAGI. The chain's CDR3 is CASSYTTGVSYNEQFF. CDR3 DNA: TGTGCCAGCAGTTACACGACAGGGGTATCCTACAATGAGCAGTTCTTC.

The V and J genes are TRBV5-1 and TRBJ2-1, with a weak D call TRBD2 (6 bases). CDR1 is SGHRS, CDR2 YFSETQ, per germline. Trimming stripped 2 bases from V and 9 bases from J, with 6 bases between. This CDR3 region has 11 residues. CDR3 region: CASSLAGEQFF. The CDR3 nucleotides are TGCGCCAGCAGCTTAGCGGGTGAGCAGTTCTTC.

CDR3 nucleotides: TGTGCCAGCAGTAGGACGGACAGGGGTAGCAATCAGCCCCAGCATTTT. Protein product: CASSRTDRGSNQPQHF. This chain joins TRBV27 and TRBJ1-5, with TRBD1 matching 9 bases. The germline CDR1 and CDR2 sequences are MNHEY and SMNVEV (reference sequence). The trim removed 5 bases at V and 0 bases at J, leaving 5 bases unmatched. The CDR3 has 16 amino acids.

The chain is built from TRBV9 and TRBJ1-4; D is possibly TRBD1 (6 bases). The CDR3 is 14 residues long. Germline V CDR1 and CDR2: SGDLS, YYNGEE. The V end was cut by 3 bases, the J end by 3 bases, with 9 bases between. The CDR3 sequence: CASSEGGPNEKLFF. The CDR3 DNA follows: TGTGCCAGCAGCGAGGGGGGGCCTAATGAAAAACTGTTTTTT.

V gene TRBV30 combines with J gene TRBJ2-1; D gene uncertain. V shed 4 bases and J shed 5 bases, with 6 bases lying between them. This CDR3 has 11 residues. Germline assignment: CDR1 GTSNPN and CDR2 SVGIG (reference sequence). In nucleotides, the CDR3 is TGTGCCTGGACGGCGGACAATGAGCAGTTCTTC. Residues: CAWTADNEQFF.

The CDR3 sequence: CASSPNTGELFF. In nucleotides, the CDR3 is TGCGCGAGTAGTCCGAACACCGGGGAGCTGTTTTTT. The J gene is TRBJ2-2, the V gene TRBV29-1; D not certain. This CDR3 is built from 12 residues. Germline loops: CDR1 SQVTM, CDR2 ANQGSEA.

This clone turned up a few times. The chain uses TRBV2 and TRBJ2-3, with D possibly TRBD1 on 5 matching bases. This CDR3 has 16 residues. V was shortened by 6 bases and J by 1 base, with 17 bases between the two germline ends. Germline CDR1 SNHLY, CDR2 FYNNEI. The CDR3 here is CASRLWTSVGTDTQYF. In DNA form, the CDR3 reads TGTGCCAGCAGATTATGGACATCTGTAGGCACAGATACGCAGTATTTT.

This clone was seen more than once but under ten times. J is TRBJ2-7 and V is TRBV28; a possible D gene is TRBD1 (6 bases). CDR3 size: 15 residues. In germline, CDR1 is MDHEN, CDR2 SYDVKM. The germline V and J ends were trimmed by 5 bases and 2 bases, with 16 bases remaining between them. The CDR3 reads CASSITSRGTYEQYF. CDR3 nucleotide sequence: TGTGCCAGCAGTATAACCTCCAGGGGCACCTACGAGCAGTACTTC.

This chain links TRBV5-1 with TRBJ1-3, with 7 bases that match TRBD1. CDR1 and CDR2 from the germline V gene are SGHRS and YFSETQ. The CDR3 is made up of 18 amino acids. With 1 base clipped from V and 3 bases from J, the junction kept 13 bases outside the gene matches. This CDR3 reads CASSLLGTEAWVGNTIYF. The DNA of the CDR3 is TGCGCCAGCAGCTTGCTTGGGACAGAAGCATGGGTTGGAAACACCATATATTTT.

The rearrangement uses TRBV11-2 and TRBJ2-7; 12 nucleotides align to TRBD2. V shed 5 bases and J 1 base; nucleotides not matched to a gene: 0. CDR1 is SGHAT, CDR2 FQNNGV, per germline. The CDR3 extends over 14 amino acids. The CDR3 bases are TGTGCCAGCAGCCTAGCGGGAGGGTCCTACGAGCAGTACTTC. Its translation is CASSLAGGSYEQYF.

This chain uses TRBV27 with TRBJ2-7; tentative D call: TRBD1 (6 bases). CDR1 and CDR2 from the germline V gene are MNHEY and SMNVEV (reference sequence). This CDR3 comprises 15 residues. Trimming cost V 6 bases and J 0 bases, with 15 bases left between them. This CDR3 reads CASSPRGTSSYEQYF. The CDR3 region has the DNA TGTGCCAGCAGCCCCAGGGGTACGAGCTCCTACGAGCAGTACTTC.

The rearrangement joins TRBV2 to TRBJ1-1, with D possibly TRBD1 on 5 matching bases. Germline V gene lookup returns CDR1 SNHLY and CDR2 FYNNEI. V was trimmed by 5 bases and J by 1 base, leaving 14 bases between them. This CDR3 contains 15 residues. The CDR3 DNA sequence: TGTGCCAGCAGTAGGGTGGGGCAGCCGAACACTGAAGCTTTCTTT. Its translation: CASSRVGQPNTEAFF.

This clone was seen a single time. This rearrangement joins TRBV24-1 to TRBJ1-2; weak D call: TRBD1 (6 bases). Germline lookup yields CDR1 KGHDR and CDR2 SFDVKD. The ends were cut back, 5 bases at V and 0 bases at J, with 12 bases in the middle. The CDR3 length is 15 residues. CDR3 in amino acids: CATSGGQLSNYGYTF. CDR3 nucleotides: TGTGCCACCAGTGGCGGACAGCTGTCTAACTATGGCTACACCTTC.

V gene TRBV3-1 (or the pseudogene TRBV3-2) combines with J gene TRBJ2-6; 9 bases line up with TRBD1. The CDR3 consists of 17 residues. Trimming removed 6 bases from V and 1 base from J; junction bases left unmatched: 7. The V gene's germline CDR1 is LGHDT and CDR2 YNNKEL (reference sequence). The chain's CDR3 is CASRRTGANSGANVLTF. The DNA of the CDR3 is TGTGCCAGCAGAAGGACAGGGGCGAATTCTGGGGCCAACGTCCTGACTTTC.

This clone was seen a few times. Distinct nucleotide sequences in the sample also encode this CDR3. This rearrangement joins TRBV24-1 to TRBJ2-7, with no clear D. The CDR3 length is 11 residues. V was pared by 5 bases and J by 4 bases, with 5 bases between. Germline-derived CDR1 and CDR2 are KGHDR and SFDVKD. The CDR3 protein is CATSGGYEQYF. The CDR3 DNA follows: TGTGCCACCAGTGGAGGTTACGAGCAGTACTTC.

The J gene is TRBJ2-3, the V gene TRBV25-1, with D maybe TRBD1 (6 bases). V was pared by 4 bases and J by 1 base, with 12 bases between. The CDR3 runs 15 residues. CDR1 and CDR2 (germline): MGHDK, SYGVNS. Written as DNA, the CDR3 is TGTGCCAGCAGTGCCGGGGACACGGGCACAGATACGCAGTATTTT. It translates to CASSAGDTGTDTQYF.

The chain uses TRBV11-2 and TRBJ1-1, with 8 positions matching TRBD1. The ends lost 5 bases at V and 2 bases at J; junction bases unmatched: 4. The CDR3 totals 14 residues. Germline CDR1 and CDR2: SGHAT and FQNNGV. The CDR3 here is CASSKGQENTEAFF. The CDR3 nucleotides are TGTGCCAGCAGCAAGGGACAGGAAAACACTGAAGCTTTCTTT.

This chain joins TRBV5-4 and TRBJ1-2; TRBD1 matches 7 bases. The CDR3 totals 13 residues. Per the germline V gene, CDR1 is SGHNT and CDR2 is YYREEE (reference sequence). Trimming removed 4 bases from V and 6 bases from J; junction bases left unmatched: 6. The CDR3 DNA reads as TGTGCCAGCAGCCGAAATACAGGGGATGGCTACACCTTC. Protein product: CASSRNTGDGYTF. Together with reference TRBV5-4 and TRBJ1-2, the CDR3 gives the full variable domain: ETGVTQSPTHLIKTRGQQVTLRCSSQSGHNTVSWYQQALGQGPQFIFQYYREEENGRGNFPPRFSGLQFPNYSSELNVNALELDDSALYLCASSRNTGDGYTFGSGTRLTVV.

The genes are TRBV4-1 and TRBJ1-6; D not certain. V was cut by 0 bases and J by 0 bases, with 15 bases left in between. Looked up from germline, CDR1 is MGHRA and CDR2 is YSYEKL. The CDR3 spans 19 residues. The CDR3 region is CASSQDRTSARSYNSPLHF. The DNA of the CDR3 is TGCGCCAGCAGCCAAGATCGAACTTCTGCGCGCTCCTATAATTCACCCCTCCACTTT.

The rearrangement uses TRBV25-1 and TRBJ1-1; TRBD1 might be the D (6 bases). Germline values: CDR1 MGHDK, CDR2 SYGVNS. This CDR3 spans 13 amino acids. Between the trimmed V and J ends, which lost 7 bases and 4 bases, there was a span of 13 bases. Written as DNA, the CDR3 is TGTGCCAGCAAGAACAGGGACGTCACTGAAGCTTTCTTT. Residues: CASKNRDVTEAFF. Together with reference TRBV25-1 and TRBJ1-1, the CDR3 gives the full variable domain: EADIYQTPRYLVIGTGKKITLECSQTMGHDKMYWYQQDPGMELHLIHYSYGVNSTEKGDLSSESTVSRIRTEHFPLTLESARPSHTSQYLCASKNRDVTEAFFGQGTRLTVV.

The chain couples TRBV5-5 to TRBJ1-1, with D possibly TRBD1 on 5 matching bases. Germline-derived CDR1 and CDR2 are SGHKS and YYEKEE (reference sequence). Trimming removed 3 bases at V and 3 bases at J, with 12 bases between. The CDR3 is made up of 14 amino acids. Here the CDR3 DNA reads TGTGCCAGCAGCTCCCCGGGAGGGGACACTGAAGCTTTCTTT. This translates into CASSSPGGDTEAFF.

The V call is TRBV10-2, the J call TRBJ2-7, with TRBD1 as a possible D gene (6 bases). CDR1 is WSHSY and CDR2 is SAAADI in the germline V gene. There are 14 residues in the CDR3. Trimming removed 3 bases at V and 3 bases at J, with 12 bases between. The CDR3 region is CASSDAGAGYEQYF. The CDR3 DNA sequence: TGCGCCAGCAGTGACGCAGGGGCGGGCTACGAGCAGTACTTC.

The chain links TRBV3-1 (or the pseudogene TRBV3-2) to TRBJ2-1; weak D call: TRBD1 (6 bases). This CDR3 has 15 amino acids. Deletions cut 6 bases from V and 5 bases from J, with 17 bases between. In germline, CDR1 is LGHDT, CDR2 YNNKEL (reference sequence). Here the CDR3 reads CASSSGTRPHNEQFF. CDR3 DNA: TGTGCCAGCAGTTCCGGGACACGACCGCACAATGAGCAGTTCTTC.

J is TRBJ1-1 and V is TRBV5-1; 9 bases match TRBD1. V was pared by 4 bases and J by 0 bases, with 7 bases of the junction left unmatched. Germline V gives CDR1 SGHRS, CDR2 YFSETQ. The CDR3 totals 16 residues. Here the CDR3 DNA reads TGCGCCAGCAGCCCAGGACAGGGGAGTTTGAACACTGAAGCTTTCTTT. Protein product: CASSPGQGSLNTEAFF.

The V call is TRBV3-1 (or the pseudogene TRBV3-2), the J call TRBJ2-2; 7 bases are shared with TRBD2. V shed 4 bases and J 1 base; nucleotides not matched to a gene: 6. Germline CDR1 is LGHDT and CDR2 is YNNKEL (reference sequence). This CDR3 spans 16 amino acids. CDR3 region: CASSLGGSVNTGELFF. CDR3 DNA: TGTGCCAGCAGCCTAGGCGGGAGTGTGAACACCGGGGAGCTGTTTTTT.

This clone was seen at least ten times. The V gene is TRBV24-1, the J gene TRBJ2-5, with 11 nucleotides matching TRBD1. Unmatched junction bases numbered 7, after V lost 3 bases and J lost 2 bases. Germline lookup yields CDR1 KGHDR and CDR2 SFDVKD. This CDR3 is 17 amino acids long. The CDR3 sequence is CATSDPGQGALQETQYF. Written as DNA, the CDR3 is TGTGCCACCAGTGATCCCGGACAGGGGGCCTTGCAAGAGACCCAGTACTTC.

The gene calls are TRBV2 and TRBJ2-3; 9 bases line up with TRBD2. Germline V gene lookup returns CDR1 SNHLY and CDR2 FYNNEI. V shed 1 base, J shed 5 bases, and the junction held 7 bases outside the gene matches. The CDR3 totals 16 residues. The CDR3 DNA follows: TGTGCCAGCAGTGAAGGCGGGGGGGGCCCTGGAGATACGCAGTATTTT. This codes for CASSEGGGGPGDTQYF.